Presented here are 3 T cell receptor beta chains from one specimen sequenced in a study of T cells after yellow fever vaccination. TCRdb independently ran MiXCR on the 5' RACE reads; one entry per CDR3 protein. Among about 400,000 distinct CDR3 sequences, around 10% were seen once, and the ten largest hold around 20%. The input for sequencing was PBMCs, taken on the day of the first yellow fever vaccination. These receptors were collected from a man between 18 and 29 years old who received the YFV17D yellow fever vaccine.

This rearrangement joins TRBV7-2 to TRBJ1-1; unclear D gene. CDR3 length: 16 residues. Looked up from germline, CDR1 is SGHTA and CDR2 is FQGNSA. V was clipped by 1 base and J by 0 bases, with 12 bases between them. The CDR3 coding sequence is TGTGCCAGCAGCTTAGTTCGGCAGGCAGTGAACACTGAAGCTTTCTTT. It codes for CASSLVRQAVNTEAFF.

The CDR3 spells CASSPGRGAIHEQYF. The DNA for the CDR3 is TGTGCCAGCAGCCCCGGTCGAGGGGCGATCCACGAGCAGTACTTC. This sequence joins TRBV7-3 and TRBJ2-7; the D gene could be TRBD1 or TRBD2 (5 bases each). There are 15 residues in the CDR3. The germline gives CDR1 SGHTA, CDR2 FQGTGA. With 5 bases removed from V and 5 bases from J, the gap between germline ends came to 19 bases.

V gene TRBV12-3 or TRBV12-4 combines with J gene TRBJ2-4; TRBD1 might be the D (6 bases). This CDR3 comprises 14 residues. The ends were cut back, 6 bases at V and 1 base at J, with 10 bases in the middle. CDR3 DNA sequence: TGTGCCAGCAGCGTTACAGGGGCCAAAAACATTCAGTACTTC. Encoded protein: CASSVTGAKNIQYF.